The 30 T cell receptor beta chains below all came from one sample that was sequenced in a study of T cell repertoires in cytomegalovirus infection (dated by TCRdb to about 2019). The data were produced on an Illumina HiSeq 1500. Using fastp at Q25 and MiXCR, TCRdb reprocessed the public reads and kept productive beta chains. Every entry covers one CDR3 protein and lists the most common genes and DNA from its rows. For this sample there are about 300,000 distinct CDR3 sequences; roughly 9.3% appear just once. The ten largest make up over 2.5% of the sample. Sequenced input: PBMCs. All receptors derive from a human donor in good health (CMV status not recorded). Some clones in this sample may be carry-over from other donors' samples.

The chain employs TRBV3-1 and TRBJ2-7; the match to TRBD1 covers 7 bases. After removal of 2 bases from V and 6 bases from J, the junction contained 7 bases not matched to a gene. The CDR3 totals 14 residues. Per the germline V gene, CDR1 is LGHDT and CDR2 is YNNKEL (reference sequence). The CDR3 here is CASSQQGVIIEQYF. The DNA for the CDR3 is TGTGCCAGCAGCCAACAGGGGGTAATTATCGAGCAGTACTTC.

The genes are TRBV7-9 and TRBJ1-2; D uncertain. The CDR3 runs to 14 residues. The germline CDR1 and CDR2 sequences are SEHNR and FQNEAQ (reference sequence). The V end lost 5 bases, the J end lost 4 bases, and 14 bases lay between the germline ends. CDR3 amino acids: CASSRTSASYGYTF. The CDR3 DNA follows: TGTGCCAGCAGCAGAACCTCCGCTTCCTATGGCTACACCTTC. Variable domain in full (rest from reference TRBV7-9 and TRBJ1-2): DTGVSQNPRHKITKRGQNVTFRCDPISEHNRLYWYRQTLGQGPEFLTYFQNEAQLEKSRLLSDRFSAERPKGSFSTLEIQRTEQGDSAMYLCASSRTSASYGYTFGSGTRLTVV.

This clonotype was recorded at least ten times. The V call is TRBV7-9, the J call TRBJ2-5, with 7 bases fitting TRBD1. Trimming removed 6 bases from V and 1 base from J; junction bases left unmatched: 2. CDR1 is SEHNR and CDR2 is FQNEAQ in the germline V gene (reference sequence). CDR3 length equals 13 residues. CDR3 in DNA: TGTGCCAGCAGATGGGACAGCCAAGAGACCCAGTACTTC. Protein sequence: CASRWDSQETQYF.

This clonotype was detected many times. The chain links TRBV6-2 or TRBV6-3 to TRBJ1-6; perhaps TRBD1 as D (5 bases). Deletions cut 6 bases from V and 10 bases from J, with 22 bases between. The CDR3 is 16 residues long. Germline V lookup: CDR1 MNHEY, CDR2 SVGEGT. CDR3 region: CASSYNKGTASSPLHF. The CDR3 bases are TGTGCCAGCAGCTACAACAAGGGGACCGCCTCCTCACCCCTCCACTTT.

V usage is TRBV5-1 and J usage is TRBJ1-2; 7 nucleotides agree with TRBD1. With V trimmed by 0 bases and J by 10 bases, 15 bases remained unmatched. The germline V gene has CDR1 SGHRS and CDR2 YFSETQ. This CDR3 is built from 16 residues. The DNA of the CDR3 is TGCGCCAGCAGCTTGGGAACAGGGGCTTTGGGGCAGGACTACACCTTC. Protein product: CASSLGTGALGQDYTF. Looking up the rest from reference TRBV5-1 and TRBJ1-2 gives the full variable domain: KAGVTQTPRYLIKTRGQQVTLSCSPISGHRSVSWYQQTPGQGLQFLFEYFSETQRNKGNFPGRFSGRQFSNSRSEMNVSTLELGDSALYLCASSLGTGALGQDYTFGSGTRLTVV.

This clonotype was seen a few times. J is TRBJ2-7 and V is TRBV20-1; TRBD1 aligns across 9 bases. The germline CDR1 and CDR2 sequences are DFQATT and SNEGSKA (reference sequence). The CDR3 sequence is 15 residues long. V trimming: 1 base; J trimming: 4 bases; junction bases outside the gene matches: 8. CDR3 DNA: TGCAGTGCTAGAGGCTCTGGGACAGGGAATTACGAGCAGTACGTC. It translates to CSARGSGTGNYEQYV.

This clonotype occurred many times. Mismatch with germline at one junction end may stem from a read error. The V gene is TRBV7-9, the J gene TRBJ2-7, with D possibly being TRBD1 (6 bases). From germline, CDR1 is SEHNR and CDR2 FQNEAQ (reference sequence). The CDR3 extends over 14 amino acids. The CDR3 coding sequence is TGTGCCAGCAGTTTAGGGGGTCGGTCCTACGAGCAGTACTTC. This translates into CASSLGGRSYEQYF.

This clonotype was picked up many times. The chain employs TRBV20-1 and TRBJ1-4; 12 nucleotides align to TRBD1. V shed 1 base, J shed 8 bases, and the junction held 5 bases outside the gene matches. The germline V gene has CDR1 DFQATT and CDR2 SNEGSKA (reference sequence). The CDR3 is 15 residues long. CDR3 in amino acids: CSARVFGTGGEKLFF. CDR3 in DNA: TGCAGTGCTAGAGTCTTCGGGACAGGGGGCGAAAAACTGTTTTTT.

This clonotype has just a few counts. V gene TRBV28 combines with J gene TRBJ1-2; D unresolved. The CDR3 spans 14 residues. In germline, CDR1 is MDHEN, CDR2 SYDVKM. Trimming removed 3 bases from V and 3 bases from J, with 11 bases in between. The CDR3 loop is CASSFTGSHYGYTF. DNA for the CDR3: TGTGCCAGCAGTTTTACGGGCTCGCACTATGGCTACACCTTC.

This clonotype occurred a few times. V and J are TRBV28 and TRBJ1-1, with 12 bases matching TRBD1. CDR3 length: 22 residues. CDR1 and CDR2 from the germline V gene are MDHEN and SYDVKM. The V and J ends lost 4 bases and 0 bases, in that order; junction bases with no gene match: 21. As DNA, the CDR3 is TGTGCCAGCAGTTCGAGCTCCGGGACAGGGGGCGATCTGTTTCTGATGAACACTGAAGCTTTCTTT. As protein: CASSSSSGTGGDLFLMNTEAFF.

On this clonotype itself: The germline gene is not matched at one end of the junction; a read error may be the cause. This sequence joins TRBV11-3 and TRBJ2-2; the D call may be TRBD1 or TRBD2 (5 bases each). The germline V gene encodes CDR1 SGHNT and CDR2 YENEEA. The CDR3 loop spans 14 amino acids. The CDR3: CASSPQGNTGEQFF. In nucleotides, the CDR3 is TGTGCCAGCAGCCCCCAGGGCAACACCGGGGAGCAGTTTTTT.

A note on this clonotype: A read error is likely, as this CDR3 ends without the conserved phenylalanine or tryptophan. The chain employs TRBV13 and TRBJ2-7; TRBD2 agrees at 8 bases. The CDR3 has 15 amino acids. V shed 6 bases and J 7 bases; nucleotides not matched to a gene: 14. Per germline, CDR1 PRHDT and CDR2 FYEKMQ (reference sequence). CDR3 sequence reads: CASRARGGPMSEQYY. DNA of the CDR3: TGTGCCAGCAGAGCCCGCGGGGGGCCGATGTCGGAGCAGTACTAC.

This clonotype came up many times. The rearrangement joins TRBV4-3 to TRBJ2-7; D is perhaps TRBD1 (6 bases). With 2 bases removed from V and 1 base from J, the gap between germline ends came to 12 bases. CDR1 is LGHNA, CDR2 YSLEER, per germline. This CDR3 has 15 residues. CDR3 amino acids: CASSQQGPESYEQYV. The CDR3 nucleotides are TGCGCCAGCAGCCAACAGGGGCCCGAATCCTACGAGCAGTACGTC.

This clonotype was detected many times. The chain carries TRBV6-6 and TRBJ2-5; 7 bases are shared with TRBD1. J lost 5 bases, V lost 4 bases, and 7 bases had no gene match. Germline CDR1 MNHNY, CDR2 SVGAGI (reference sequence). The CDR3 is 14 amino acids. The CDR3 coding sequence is TGTGCCAGCAGTTTAGACAGGGCGCGGGAGACCCAGTACTTC. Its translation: CASSLDRARETQYF.

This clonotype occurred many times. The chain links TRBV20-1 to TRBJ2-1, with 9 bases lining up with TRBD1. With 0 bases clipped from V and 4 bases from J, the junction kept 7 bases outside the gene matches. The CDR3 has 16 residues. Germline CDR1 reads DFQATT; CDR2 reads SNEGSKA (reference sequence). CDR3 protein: CSARDPDRGFYNEQFF. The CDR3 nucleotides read TGCAGTGCTAGAGATCCGGACAGGGGCTTTTACAATGAGCAGTTCTTC.

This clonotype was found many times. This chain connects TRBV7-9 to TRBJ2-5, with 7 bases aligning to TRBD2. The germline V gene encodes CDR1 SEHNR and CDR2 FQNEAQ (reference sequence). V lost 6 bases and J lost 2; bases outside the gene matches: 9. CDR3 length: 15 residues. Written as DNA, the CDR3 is TGTGCCAGCAGTCAAGGAGCGGGGCGGCAAGAGACCCAGTACTTC. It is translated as CASSQGAGRQETQYF.

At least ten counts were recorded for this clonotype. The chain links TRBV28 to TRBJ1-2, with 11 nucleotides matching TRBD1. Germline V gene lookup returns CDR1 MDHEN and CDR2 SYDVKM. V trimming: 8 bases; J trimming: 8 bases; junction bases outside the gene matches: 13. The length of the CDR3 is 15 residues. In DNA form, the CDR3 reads TGTGCCAGCGTCGGAGCGGACAGGGGGCTAAGGGGCTACACCTTC. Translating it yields CASVGADRGLRGYTF.

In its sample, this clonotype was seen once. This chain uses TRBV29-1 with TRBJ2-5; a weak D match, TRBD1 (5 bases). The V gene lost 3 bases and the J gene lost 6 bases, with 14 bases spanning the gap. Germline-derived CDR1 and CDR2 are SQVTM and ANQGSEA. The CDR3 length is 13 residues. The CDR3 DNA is TGCAGCGTTGATTCCTCCAGGGCTCAGACCCAGTACTTC. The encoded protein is CSVDSSRAQTQYF.

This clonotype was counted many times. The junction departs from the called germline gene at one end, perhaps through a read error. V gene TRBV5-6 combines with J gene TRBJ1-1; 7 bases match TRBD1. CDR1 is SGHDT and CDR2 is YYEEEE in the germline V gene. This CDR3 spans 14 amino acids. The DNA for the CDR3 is TGTGCCAGCAGCCCACTGACAGGGAACCCTGAAGCTTTCTTT. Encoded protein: CASSPLTGNPEAFF.

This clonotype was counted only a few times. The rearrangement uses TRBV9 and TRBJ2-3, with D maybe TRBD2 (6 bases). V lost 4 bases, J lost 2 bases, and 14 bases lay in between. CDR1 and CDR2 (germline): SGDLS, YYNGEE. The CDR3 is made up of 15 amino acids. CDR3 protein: CASSSPGTATDTQYF. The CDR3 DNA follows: TGTGCCAGCAGCTCACCCGGGACTGCCACAGATACGCAGTATTTT. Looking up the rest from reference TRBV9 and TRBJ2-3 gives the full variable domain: DSGVTQTPKHLITATGQRVTLRCSPRSGDLSVYWYQQSLDQGLQFLIQYYNGEERAKGNILERFSAQQFPDLHSELNLSSLELGDSALYFCASSSPGTATDTQYFGPGTRLTVL.

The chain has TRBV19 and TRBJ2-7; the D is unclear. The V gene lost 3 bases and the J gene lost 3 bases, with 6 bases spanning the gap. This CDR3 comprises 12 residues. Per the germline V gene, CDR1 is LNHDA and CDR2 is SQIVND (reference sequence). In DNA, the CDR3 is TGTGCCAGTAGTATGAACGACTACGAGCAGTACTTC. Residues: CASSMNDYEQYF. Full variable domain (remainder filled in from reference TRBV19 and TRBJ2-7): DGGITQSPKYLFRKEGQNVTLSCEQNLNHDAMYWYRQDPGQGLRLIYYSQIVNDFQKGDIAEGYSVSREKKESFPLTVTSAQKNPTAFYLCASSMNDYEQYFGPGTRLTVT.

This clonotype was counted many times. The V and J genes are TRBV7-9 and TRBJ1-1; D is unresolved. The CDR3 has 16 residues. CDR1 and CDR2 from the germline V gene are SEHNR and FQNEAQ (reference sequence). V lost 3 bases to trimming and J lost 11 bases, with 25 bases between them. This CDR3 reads CASSLTLSAGPLGAFF. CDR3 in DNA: TGTGCCAGCAGCTTGACGCTTTCGGCTGGCCCCCTCGGGGCTTTCTTT.

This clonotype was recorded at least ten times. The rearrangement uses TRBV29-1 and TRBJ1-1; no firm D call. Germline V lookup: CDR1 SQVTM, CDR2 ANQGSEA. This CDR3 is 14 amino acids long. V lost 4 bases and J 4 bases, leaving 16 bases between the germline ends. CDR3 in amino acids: CSVGEQAGATEAFF. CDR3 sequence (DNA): TGCAGCGTTGGCGAACAAGCGGGTGCCACTGAAGCTTTCTTT.

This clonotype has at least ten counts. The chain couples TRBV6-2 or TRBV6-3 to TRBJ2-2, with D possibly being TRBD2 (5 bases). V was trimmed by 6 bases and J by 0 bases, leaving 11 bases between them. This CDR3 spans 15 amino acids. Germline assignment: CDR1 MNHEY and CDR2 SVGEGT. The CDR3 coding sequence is TGTGCCAGCAGCGCGACTAATCCGAACACCGGGGAGCTGTTTTTT. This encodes CASSATNPNTGELFF.

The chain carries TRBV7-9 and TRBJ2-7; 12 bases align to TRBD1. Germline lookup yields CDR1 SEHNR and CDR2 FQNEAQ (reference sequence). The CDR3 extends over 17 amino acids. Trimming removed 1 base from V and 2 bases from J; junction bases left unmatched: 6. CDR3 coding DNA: TGTGCCAGCAGCTTAGGTGAAGGGGACAGGGGGCCCTACGAGCAGTACTTC. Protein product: CASSLGEGDRGPYEQYF.

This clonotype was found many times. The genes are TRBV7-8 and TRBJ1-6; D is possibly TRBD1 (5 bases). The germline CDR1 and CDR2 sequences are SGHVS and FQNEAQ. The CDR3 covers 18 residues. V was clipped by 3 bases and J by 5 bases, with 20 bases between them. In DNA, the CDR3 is TGTGCCAGCAGCTTGAAATTCGTGAAGAGACAGAATAATTCACCCCTCCACTTT. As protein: CASSLKFVKRQNNSPLHF.

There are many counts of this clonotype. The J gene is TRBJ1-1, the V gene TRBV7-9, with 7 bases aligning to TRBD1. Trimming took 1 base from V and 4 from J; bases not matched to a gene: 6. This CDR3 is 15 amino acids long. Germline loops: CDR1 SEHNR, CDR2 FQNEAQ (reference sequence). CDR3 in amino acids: CASSLGSGGGTEAFF. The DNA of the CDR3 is TGTGCCAGCAGCTTAGGGTCAGGGGGAGGCACTGAAGCTTTCTTT. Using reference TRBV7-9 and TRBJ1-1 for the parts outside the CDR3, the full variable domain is DTGVSQNPRHKITKRGQNVTFRCDPISEHNRLYWYRQTLGQGPEFLTYFQNEAQLEKSRLLSDRFSAERPKGSFSTLEIQRTEQGDSAMYLCASSLGSGGGTEAFFGQGTRLTVV.

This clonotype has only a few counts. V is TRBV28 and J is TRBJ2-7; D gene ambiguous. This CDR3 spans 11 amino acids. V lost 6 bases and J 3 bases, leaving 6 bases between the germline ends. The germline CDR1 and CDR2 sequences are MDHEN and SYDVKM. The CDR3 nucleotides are TGTGCCAGCAGCGCTCACTACGAGCAGTACGTC. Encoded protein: CASSAHYEQYV.

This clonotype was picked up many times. CDR3 DNA sequence: TGTGCCAGCTTCCCCGGCCGGCCTCGCACAGATACGCAGTATTTT. Translation: CASFPGRPRTDTQYF. The chain couples TRBV7-8 to TRBJ2-3; D not resolved. V lost 8 bases and J lost 1, with 16 bases in between. The CDR3 has 15 amino acids. Germline V gene data show CDR1 as SGHVS and CDR2 as FQNEAQ.

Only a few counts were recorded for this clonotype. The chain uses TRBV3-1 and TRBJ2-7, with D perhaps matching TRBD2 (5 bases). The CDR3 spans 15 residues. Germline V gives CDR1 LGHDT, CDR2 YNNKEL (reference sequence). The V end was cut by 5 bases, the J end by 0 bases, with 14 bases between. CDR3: CASSVGWESSYEQYF. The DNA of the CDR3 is TGTGCCAGCAGCGTGGGGTGGGAGAGCTCCTACGAGCAGTACTTC.